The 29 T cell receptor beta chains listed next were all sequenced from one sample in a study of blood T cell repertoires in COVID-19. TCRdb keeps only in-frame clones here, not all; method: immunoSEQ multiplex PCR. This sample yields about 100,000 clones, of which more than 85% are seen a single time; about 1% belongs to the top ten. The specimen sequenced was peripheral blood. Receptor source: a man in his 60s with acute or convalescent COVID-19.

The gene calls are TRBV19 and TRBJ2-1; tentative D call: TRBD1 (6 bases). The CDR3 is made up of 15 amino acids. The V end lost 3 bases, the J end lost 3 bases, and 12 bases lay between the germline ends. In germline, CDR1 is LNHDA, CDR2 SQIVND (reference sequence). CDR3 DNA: TGTGCCAGTAGTATTAGGGGGAGCAGCTACAATGAGCAGTTCTTC. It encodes CASSIRGSSYNEQFF.

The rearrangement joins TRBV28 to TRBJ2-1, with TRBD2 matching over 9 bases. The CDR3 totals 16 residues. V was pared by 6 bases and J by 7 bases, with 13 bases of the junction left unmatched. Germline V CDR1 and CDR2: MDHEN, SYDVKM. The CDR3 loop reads CASRPGGGRAGNEQFF. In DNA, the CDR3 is TGTGCCAGCAGGCCTGGTGGCGGGAGGGCCGGAAATGAGCAGTTCTTC. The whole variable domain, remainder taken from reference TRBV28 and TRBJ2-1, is DVKVTQSSRYLVKRTGEKVFLECVQDMDHENMFWYRQDPGLGLRLIYFSYDVKMKEKGDIPEGYSVSREKKERFSLILESASTNQTSMYLCASRPGGGRAGNEQFFGPGTRLTVL.

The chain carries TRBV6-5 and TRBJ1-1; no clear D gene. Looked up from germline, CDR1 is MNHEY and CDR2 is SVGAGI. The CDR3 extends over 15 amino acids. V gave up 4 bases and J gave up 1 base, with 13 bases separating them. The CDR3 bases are TGTGCCAGCAGTTCTGGACTCAGCGGGAACACTGAAGCTTTCTTT. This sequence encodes CASSSGLSGNTEAFF.

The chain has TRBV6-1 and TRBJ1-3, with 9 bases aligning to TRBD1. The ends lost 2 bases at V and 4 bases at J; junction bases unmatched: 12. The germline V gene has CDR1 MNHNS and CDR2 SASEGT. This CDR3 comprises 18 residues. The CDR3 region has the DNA TGTGCCAGCAGTGAAATGGGCTTGGGACAGGGTGCGGGAAACACCATATATTTT. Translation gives CASSEMGLGQGAGNTIYF.

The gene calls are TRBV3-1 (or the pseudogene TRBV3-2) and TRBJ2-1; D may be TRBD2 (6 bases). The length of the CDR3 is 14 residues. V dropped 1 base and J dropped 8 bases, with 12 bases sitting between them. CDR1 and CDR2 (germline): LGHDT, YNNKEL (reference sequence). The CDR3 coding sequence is TGTGCCAGCAGCCAAGGACTAGTTTACGATGAGCAGTTCTTC. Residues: CASSQGLVYDEQFF.

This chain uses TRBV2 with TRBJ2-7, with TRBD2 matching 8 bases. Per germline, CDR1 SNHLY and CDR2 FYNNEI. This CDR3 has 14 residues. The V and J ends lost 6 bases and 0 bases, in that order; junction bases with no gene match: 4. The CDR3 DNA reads TGTGCCAGCAGGCGGGGGGCAAGCTCCTACGAGCAGTACTTC. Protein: CASRRGASSYEQYF.

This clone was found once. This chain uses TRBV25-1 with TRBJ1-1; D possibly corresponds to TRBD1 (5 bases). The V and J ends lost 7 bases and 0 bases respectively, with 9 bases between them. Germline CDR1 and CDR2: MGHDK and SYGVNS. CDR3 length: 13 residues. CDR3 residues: CASMDTLNTEAFF. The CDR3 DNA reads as TGTGCCAGCATGGACACCTTGAACACTGAAGCTTTCTTT.

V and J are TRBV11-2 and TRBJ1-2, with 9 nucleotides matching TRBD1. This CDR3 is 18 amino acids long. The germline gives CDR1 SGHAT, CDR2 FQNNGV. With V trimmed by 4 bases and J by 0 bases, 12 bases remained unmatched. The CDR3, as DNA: TGTGCCAGCAGCTCACACCCTGGGACAGGGAGAGCTAACTATGGCTACACCTTC. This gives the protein CASSSHPGTGRANYGYTF.

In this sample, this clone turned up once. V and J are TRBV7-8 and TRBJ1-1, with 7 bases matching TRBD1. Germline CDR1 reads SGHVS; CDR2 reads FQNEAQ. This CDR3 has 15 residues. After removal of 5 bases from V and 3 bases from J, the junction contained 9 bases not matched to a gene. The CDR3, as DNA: TGTGCCAGCAGCCGCCGAGGGGGCATGGACACTGAAGCTTTCTTT. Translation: CASSRRGGMDTEAFF.

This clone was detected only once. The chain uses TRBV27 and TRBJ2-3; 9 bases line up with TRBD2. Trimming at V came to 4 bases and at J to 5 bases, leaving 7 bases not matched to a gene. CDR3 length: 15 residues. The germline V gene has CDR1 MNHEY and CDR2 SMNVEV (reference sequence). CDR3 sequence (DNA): TGTGCCAGCAGTTACGGCGGGAGGGCCCAAGATACGCAGTATTTT. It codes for CASSYGGRAQDTQYF.

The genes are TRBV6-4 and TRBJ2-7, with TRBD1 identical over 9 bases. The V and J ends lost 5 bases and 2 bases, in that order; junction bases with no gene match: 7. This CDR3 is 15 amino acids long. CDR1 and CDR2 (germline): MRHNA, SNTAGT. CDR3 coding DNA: TGTGCCAGCAGTCTCGAACAGGGGGCACCCTACGAGCAGTACTTC. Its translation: CASSLEQGAPYEQYF.

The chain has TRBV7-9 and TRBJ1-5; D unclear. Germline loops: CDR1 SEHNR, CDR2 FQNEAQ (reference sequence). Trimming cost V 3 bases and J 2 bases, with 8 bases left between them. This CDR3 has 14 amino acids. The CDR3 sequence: CASSLEGGNQPQHF. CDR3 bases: TGTGCCAGCAGCTTGGAGGGCGGCAATCAGCCCCAGCATTTT.

The CDR3 DNA reads TGTGCCAGCAGTTTAGGGACAGACGGTAACTATGGCTACACCTTC. Translating gives CASSLGTDGNYGYTF. The chain carries TRBV28 and TRBJ1-2; TRBD1 matches at 7 bases. The CDR3 contains 15 residues. J was trimmed by 1 base and V by 2 bases; bases with no gene match: 4. Per the germline V gene, CDR1 is MDHEN and CDR2 is SYDVKM.

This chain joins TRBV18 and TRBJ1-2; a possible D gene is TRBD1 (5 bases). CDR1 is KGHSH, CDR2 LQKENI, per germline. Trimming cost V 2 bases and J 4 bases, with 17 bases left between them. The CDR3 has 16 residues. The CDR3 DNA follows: TGTGCCAGCTCACCAGACAGTCGGAGCAGGATCTATGGCTACACCTTC. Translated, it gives CASSPDSRSRIYGYTF.

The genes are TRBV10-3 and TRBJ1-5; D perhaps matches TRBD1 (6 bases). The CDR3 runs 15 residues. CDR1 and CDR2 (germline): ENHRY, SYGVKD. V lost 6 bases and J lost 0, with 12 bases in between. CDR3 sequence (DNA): TGTGCCATCAGAGACAGGAATCATAGCAATCAGCCCCAGCATTTT. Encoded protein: CAIRDRNHSNQPQHF.

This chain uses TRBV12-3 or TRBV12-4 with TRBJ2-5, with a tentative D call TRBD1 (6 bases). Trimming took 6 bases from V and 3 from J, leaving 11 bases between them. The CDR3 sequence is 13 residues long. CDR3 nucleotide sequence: TGTGCCAGCAGCCAGGGGCAAAAAGAGACCCAGTACTTC. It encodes CASSQGQKETQYF.

This CDR3 reads CASSSLAGGELFF. The DNA of the CDR3 is TGTGCCAGCAGCTCACTAGCGGGCGGGGAGCTGTTTTTT. The V call is TRBV11-3, the J call TRBJ2-2; TRBD2 agrees at 9 bases. J lost 7 bases, V lost 4 bases, and 1 base had no gene match. The CDR3 loop spans 13 amino acids. Germline V gives CDR1 SGHNT, CDR2 YENEEA.

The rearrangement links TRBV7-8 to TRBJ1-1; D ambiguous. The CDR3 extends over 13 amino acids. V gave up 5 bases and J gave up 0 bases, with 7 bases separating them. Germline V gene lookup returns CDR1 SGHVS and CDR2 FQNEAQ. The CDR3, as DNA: TGTGCCAGCAGCCCGAACTTGAACACTGAAGCTTTCTTT. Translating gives CASSPNLNTEAFF.

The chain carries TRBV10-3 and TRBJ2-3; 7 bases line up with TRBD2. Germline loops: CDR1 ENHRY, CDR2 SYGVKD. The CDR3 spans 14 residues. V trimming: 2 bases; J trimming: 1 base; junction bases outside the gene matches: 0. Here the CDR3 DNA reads TGTGCCATCAGTGAGGGGGGGGGCACAGATACGCAGTATTTT. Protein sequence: CAISEGGGTDTQYF.

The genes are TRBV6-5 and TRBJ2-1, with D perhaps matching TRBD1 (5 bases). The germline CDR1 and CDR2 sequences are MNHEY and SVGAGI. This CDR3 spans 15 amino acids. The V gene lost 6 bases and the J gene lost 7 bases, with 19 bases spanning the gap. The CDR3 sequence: CASRTDPNPGNEQFF. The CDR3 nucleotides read TGTGCCAGCAGGACAGACCCGAACCCCGGGAATGAGCAGTTCTTC.

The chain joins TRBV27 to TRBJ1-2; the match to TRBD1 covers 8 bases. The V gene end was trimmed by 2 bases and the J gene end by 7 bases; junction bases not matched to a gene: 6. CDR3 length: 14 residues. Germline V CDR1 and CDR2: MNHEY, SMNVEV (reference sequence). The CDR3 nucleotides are TGTGCCAGCAGTTTAGTCCAGGGGGCTCTTGGCTACACCTTC. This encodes CASSLVQGALGYTF.

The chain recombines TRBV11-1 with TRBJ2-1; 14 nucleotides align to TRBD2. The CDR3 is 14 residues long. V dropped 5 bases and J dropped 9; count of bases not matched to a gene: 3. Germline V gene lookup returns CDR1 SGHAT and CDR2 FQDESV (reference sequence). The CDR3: CASSPTSGRVEQFF. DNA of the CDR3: TGTGCCAGCAGCCCGACTAGCGGGAGGGTTGAGCAGTTCTTC.

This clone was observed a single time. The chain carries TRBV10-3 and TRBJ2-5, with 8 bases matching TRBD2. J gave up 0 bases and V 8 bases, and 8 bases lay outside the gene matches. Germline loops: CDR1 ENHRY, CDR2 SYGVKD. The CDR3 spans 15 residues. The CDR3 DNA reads TGTGCCATCTCTTCGCTAGCGGGCTACCAAGAGACCCAGTACTTC. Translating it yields CAISSLAGYQETQYF.

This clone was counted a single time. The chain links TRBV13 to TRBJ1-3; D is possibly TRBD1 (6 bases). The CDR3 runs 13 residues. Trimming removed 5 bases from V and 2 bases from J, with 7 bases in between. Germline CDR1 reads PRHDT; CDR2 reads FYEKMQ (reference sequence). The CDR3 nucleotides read TGTGCCAGCAGCCAGGGGCCTGGAAACACCATATATTTT. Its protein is CASSQGPGNTIYF.

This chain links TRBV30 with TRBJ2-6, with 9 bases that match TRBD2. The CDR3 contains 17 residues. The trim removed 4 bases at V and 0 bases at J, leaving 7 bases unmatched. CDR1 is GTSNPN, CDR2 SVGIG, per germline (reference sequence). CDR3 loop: CAWMLASGDSGANVLTF. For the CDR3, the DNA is TGTGCCTGGATGCTAGCTAGCGGGGACTCTGGGGCCAACGTCCTGACTTTC.

The CDR3 region has the DNA TGTGCCAGCAGCCATGGGCGTCTCTATGGCTACACCTTC. Translation: CASSHGRLYGYTF. The V call is TRBV14, the J call TRBJ1-2; no firm D call. Looked up from germline, CDR1 is SGHDN and CDR2 is FVKESK. V lost 3 bases to trimming and J lost 4 bases, with 9 bases between them. CDR3 length: 13 residues.

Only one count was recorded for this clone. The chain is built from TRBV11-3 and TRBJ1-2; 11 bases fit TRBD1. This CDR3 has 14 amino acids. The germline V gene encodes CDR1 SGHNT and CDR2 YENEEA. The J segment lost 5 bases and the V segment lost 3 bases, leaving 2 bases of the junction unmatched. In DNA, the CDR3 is TGTGCCAGCAGCTTGGGGACAGGGGGATATGGCTACACCTTC. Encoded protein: CASSLGTGGYGYTF.

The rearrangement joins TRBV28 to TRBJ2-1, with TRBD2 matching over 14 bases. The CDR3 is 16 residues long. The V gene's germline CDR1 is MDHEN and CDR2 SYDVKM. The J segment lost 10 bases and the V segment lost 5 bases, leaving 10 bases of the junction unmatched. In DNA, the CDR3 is TGTGCCAGCAGTCCCACATTGGGACTAGCGGGAGTCGAGCAGTTCTTC. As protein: CASSPTLGLAGVEQFF.

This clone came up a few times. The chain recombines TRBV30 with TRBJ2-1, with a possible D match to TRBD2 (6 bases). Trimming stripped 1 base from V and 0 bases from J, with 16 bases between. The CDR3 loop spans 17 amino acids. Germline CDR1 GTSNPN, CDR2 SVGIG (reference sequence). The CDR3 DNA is TGTGCCTGGAGTGGTCCTTCCCGCGGGGCCTCCTACAATGAGCAGTTCTTC. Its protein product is CAWSGPSRGASYNEQFF.